The rows below give T cell receptor beta chains drawn from one sample of a study of blood T cells in healthy people across ages. TCRdb re-derived calls from the 5' RACE reads in MiXCR, one entry per CDR3 protein. The data show some 700,000 distinct CDR3 sequences, 22% seen once. What was sequenced was blood. The receptors originated from a man in his 70s in good health. CDR3s include the opening cysteine and the closing phenylalanine or tryptophan. Each record gives: CDR3 DNA, CDR3 protein, D gene, clone size, J gene, V gene. A D gene is named only where the DNA matches it firmly. Clone sizes are given selectively: once, few, many, or a class where the clone is expanded.

TGCAGCGTTGATTCAGCGGGGGCCACGGGCGAGCAGTACTTC	CSVDSAGATGEQYF	TRBD2	few	TRBJ2-7	TRBV29-1
TGTGCCAGCAGCGTAGTCGCCACCGTCGGGGAGCAGTTCTTC	CASSVVATVGEQFF	-	once	TRBJ2-1	TRBV9
TGCGCCGGAAGACTAGCACAAGCCACAGATACGCAGTATTTT	CAGRLAQATDTQYF	TRBD2	many	TRBJ2-3	TRBV5-1
TGTGCCAGCAGCCAGGGGGTTAGCGAGAACGAGCAGTTCTTC	CASSQGVSENEQFF	TRBD1	many	TRBJ2-1	TRBV7-9
TGCAGTGCTAGAGTTCGGGCCACAGATACGCAGTATTTT	CSARVRATDTQYF	-	few	TRBJ2-3	TRBV20-1
TGTGCCAGCAGCTCGGCAGAAAACATTCAGTACTTC	CASSSAENIQYF	-	-	TRBJ2-4	TRBV7-2
TGTGCCAGCAGCTTAGGTGGATCAGATACGCAGTATTTT	CASSLGGSDTQYF	-	many	TRBJ2-3	TRBV5-4
TGCAGTGCGAGGACAGGAGTTACAGATACGCAGTATTTT	CSARTGVTDTQYF	TRBD1	-	TRBJ2-3	TRBV20-1
TGTGCCAGCAGCTTAGTCAGCGCCGACTATAATGAGCAGTTCTTC	CASSLVSADYNEQFF	-	few	TRBJ2-1	TRBV7-8
TGCAGCGCTCCTGTTCAGGGCCTGGATACGCAGTATTTT	CSAPVQGLDTQYF	-	few	TRBJ2-3	TRBV29-1
TGTGCCAGCAGCCAGGGAAGCGGGAGGGCCACCTACAATGAGCAGTTCTTC	CASSQGSGRATYNEQFF	TRBD2	few	TRBJ2-1	TRBV14
TGTGCCAGCAGTGGGACAGCTATAAACTATGGCTACACCTTC	CASSGTAINYGYTF	-	-	TRBJ1-2	TRBV2
TGCAGCGTTAGGGGGTACGGGAACACTGAAGCTTTCTTT	CSVRGYGNTEAFF	-	-	TRBJ1-1	TRBV29-1
TGTGCCAGCAGCCAGGGAGACGGAAGGAGGACCCAGTACTTC	CASSQGDGRRTQYF	-	-	TRBJ2-5	TRBV3-1
TGTGCCAGCAGCCGATCTATGGACGGTTCCTACGAGCAGTACTTC	CASSRSMDGSYEQYF	-	many	TRBJ2-7	TRBV6-5
TGTGCCAGCAGCCAAGATTTGGGACAGGGCTTCCCCTACACCTTC	CASSQDLGQGFPYTF	TRBD1	-	TRBJ1-2	TRBV14
TGTGCCAGTAGTCCTAGGGGCAACACAGGGACCAACTATGGCTACACCTTC	CASSPRGNTGTNYGYTF	-	few	TRBJ1-2	TRBV19
TGTGCCAGCAGTCCAGGCAAACGGCTAGCGGGGACCCAGTACTTC	CASSPGKRLAGTQYF	TRBD2	few	TRBJ2-5	TRBV12-3/TRBV12-4
TGTGCCAGTAGTATAGATGGTTTTGGTTCTCAGTACTTC	CASSIDGFGSQYF	-	few	TRBJ2-5	TRBV19
TGTGCCAGCAGTCGCGGGACAGGCGGAGAGACCCAGTACTTC	CASSRGTGGETQYF	TRBD1	-	TRBJ2-5	TRBV12-3/TRBV12-4
TGTGCCAGCAGCCAAGAGCAAGCGGGGGGGCAAGGTACGCAGTATTTT	CASSQEQAGGQGTQYF	TRBD2	few	TRBJ2-3	TRBV7-9
TGTGCCACCAGCGGAGTGGACAGACGCCGCTACAATGAACAGTTCTTC	CATSGVDRRRYNEQFF	-	-	TRBJ2-1	TRBV15
TGTGCCAGCAGCTTATGGCCGGGACAGGGGTACGAGCAGTACTTC	CASSLWPGQGYEQYF	TRBD1	many	TRBJ2-7	TRBV7-2
TGTGCCAGCAGTCCGGACAGGGGCCGGGTGAACACTGAAGCTTTCTTT	CASSPDRGRVNTEAFF	TRBD1	few	TRBJ1-1	TRBV27
TGTGCCAGCAGTCGACAGGGGGTCCTCACAGATACGCAGTATTTT	CASSRQGVLTDTQYF	TRBD1	few	TRBJ2-3	TRBV12-3/TRBV12-4
TGTGCCAGCCTTATCCGTGGGTGGACTGAAGCTTTCTTT	CASLIRGWTEAFF	-	few	TRBJ1-1	TRBV6-1
TGCGCCAGCAGCCCTGGGACAGGGTTTAACTATGGCTACACCTTC	CASSPGTGFNYGYTF	TRBD1	many	TRBJ1-2	TRBV4-1
TGCAGTGCTAGAGATTGGACTGCTCTCAAAGGTTCCTACAATGAGCAGTTCTTC	CSARDWTALKGSYNEQFF	-	many	TRBJ2-1	TRBV20-1
TGCGCCAGCAGCTTGGAAGTGAGGGAGGCAGATACGCAGTATTTT	CASSLEVREADTQYF	-	-	TRBJ2-3	TRBV5-1
TGTGCCAGCAGCCCCACAGCGGGAGTACCAGATACGCAGTATTTT	CASSPTAGVPDTQYF	TRBD2	-	TRBJ2-3	TRBV9
TGTGCCAGCAGTGAGTCGGGGACCTTCACTGAAGCTTTCTTT	CASSESGTFTEAFF	-	-	TRBJ1-1	TRBV25-1
TGTGCCAGTAGCCCGCCCGGGACTAATGAAAAACTGTTTTTT	CASSPPGTNEKLFF	-	-	TRBJ1-4	TRBV19
TGTGCCAGCAGCCAAGATGGTACAGGGGCATCTGGCTACACCTTC	CASSQDGTGASGYTF	TRBD1	-	TRBJ1-2	TRBV3-1
TGTGCCAGCCGTCTAACCGGGACTGGAGAGACCCAGTACTTC	CASRLTGTGETQYF	-	few	TRBJ2-5	TRBV13
TGCAGTGCTAGAGACGGTAGCGGGGGCTACGAGCAGTACTTC	CSARDGSGGYEQYF	TRBD2	-	TRBJ2-7	TRBV20-1
TGTGCCAGCAGGAAGGACAGATACACAGATACGCAGTATTTT	CASRKDRYTDTQYF	-	-	TRBJ2-3	TRBV12-3/TRBV12-4
TGTGCCAGCAAAGAACCGGGACTTCGATACGAGCAGTACTTC	CASKEPGLRYEQYF	-	few	TRBJ2-7	TRBV28
TGCAGTGCCGGGACAGGGGTGACAGATACGCAGTATTTT	CSAGTGVTDTQYF	TRBD1	-	TRBJ2-3	TRBV20-1
TGTGCCAGCAGTGAAGTACAGTTAAACAATGAGCAGTTCTTC	CASSEVQLNNEQFF	-	-	TRBJ2-1	TRBV25-1
TGTGCCAGCCGGCTAGGACTAAACTCCGATAGCAATCAGCCCCAGCATTTT	CASRLGLNSDSNQPQHF	-	few	TRBJ1-5	TRBV2
TGTGCCAGCAGTGCCAGGGACAGGGGAAACTATGGCTACACCTTC	CASSARDRGNYGYTF	TRBD1	few	TRBJ1-2	TRBV12-3/TRBV12-4
TGTGCCAGCAGGTTGGGACTAGCGGGAAGCGGGCGACAGTTCTTC	CASRLGLAGSGRQFF	TRBD2	few	TRBJ2-1	TRBV2
TGTGCCAGCAGTTTACTTCGGGGGGACGATGGCTACACCTTC	CASSLLRGDDGYTF	-	-	TRBJ1-2	TRBV12-3/TRBV12-4
TGTGCCAGCAGTTACCCTTCCGCGACAGTCTCTGGAAACACCATATATTTT	CASSYPSATVSGNTIYF	-	few	TRBJ1-3	TRBV6-5
TGTGCCAGCAGCTTGGTGGGCGGGGCCCCGTCAGATACGCAGTATTTT	CASSLVGGAPSDTQYF	-	few	TRBJ2-3	TRBV5-6
TGTGCCAGCAGCCCCTGGACAGGGAGTGAAAAACTGTTTTTT	CASSPWTGSEKLFF	TRBD1	few	TRBJ1-4	TRBV12-3/TRBV12-4
TGTGCCAGCAGCAGCGGACTAGCGGGTTCTGATGAGCAGTTCTTC	CASSSGLAGSDEQFF	TRBD2	few	TRBJ2-1	TRBV7-6
TGTGCCAGCAGTACAGTGGCTCAGCCCCAGCATTTT	CASSTVAQPQHF	-	-	TRBJ1-5	TRBV12-3/TRBV12-4
TGCAGTGCTAGAGGAACAGCTACAGATACGCAGTATTTT	CSARGTATDTQYF	-	-	TRBJ2-3	TRBV20-1
TGTGCCAGCAGTTCCTGGACAGGGGAGCCATTTAACTATGGCTACACCTTC	CASSSWTGEPFNYGYTF	TRBD1	few	TRBJ1-2	TRBV27
TGTGCCAGCAGCCAAGCATCAGTAGACTACGGCTACACCTTC	CASSQASVDYGYTF	-	-	TRBJ1-2	TRBV4-2
TGTGCCAGCAGTTACTCGAAGGTAGCGCGGGAGCAGTACTTC	CASSYSKVAREQYF	-	few	TRBJ2-7	TRBV6-6